This is a list of T cell receptor beta chains from one sample in a study of control samples from healthy donors and cancer patients. TCRdb's copy holds only in-frame clones and misses some; the assay was immunoSEQ multiplex PCR. The sample records under 150,000 clones, about nine tenths being singletons. The sequencing sample was made of blood. These receptors all stem from a man aged 35 to 55 in good health. CDR3s include the opening cysteine and the closing phenylalanine or tryptophan. The order of the fields is CDR3 protein, CDR3 DNA, V gene, J gene, D gene, clone size. D genes are given only for firm matches. A row's size may be missing; if present it is once, few, many or a size class.

CASSPIAGAFDEQFF	TGTGCCAGCTCCCCTATAGCGGGGGCCTTCGATGAGCAGTTCTTC	TRBV18	TRBJ2-1	TRBD2	-
CASSQDRGRTEAFF	TGCGCCAGCAGCCAAGATAGGGGGAGAACTGAAGCTTTCTTT	TRBV4-1	TRBJ1-1	-	-
CASSLNRESSYNSPLHF	TGTGCCAGCAGCCTCAACAGGGAGAGCTCCTATAATTCACCCCTCCACTTT	TRBV7-3	TRBJ1-6	-	many
CASSFFGDYEQYF	TGTGCCAGCAGCTTCTTCGGGGACTACGAGCAGTACTTC	TRBV11-3	TRBJ2-7	-	-
CASRPGQGASYEQYF	TGTGCCAGCAGGCCCGGACAGGGGGCTTCCTACGAGCAGTACTTC	TRBV6-5	TRBJ2-7	TRBD1	-
CASRYLAGRNTGELFF	TGTGCCAGCAGATACCTAGCGGGGAGGAACACCGGGGAGCTGTTTTTT	TRBV7-9	TRBJ2-2	TRBD2	once
CASSLGGDRSPHEQYF	TGTGCCAGCAGCTTAGGGGGGGACAGGAGTCCCCACGAGCAGTACTTC	TRBV7-9	TRBJ2-7	TRBD1	-
CASSQGGQNSPLHF	TGTGCCAGCAGCCAAGGGGGCCAGAACTCACCCCTCCACTTT	TRBV14	TRBJ1-6	-	-
CSVARDNTDTQYF	TGCAGCGTGGCCCGGGACAACACAGATACGCAGTATTTT	TRBV29-1	TRBJ2-3	-	-
CASSNGGGNQPQHF	TGTGCCAGCAGCAATGGGGGTGGCAATCAGCCCCAGCATTTT	TRBV6-5	TRBJ1-5	-	-
CATSDGRGATNEKLFF	TGTGCCACCAGTGATGGCCGGGGGGCAACTAATGAAAAACTGTTTTTT	TRBV24-1	TRBJ1-4	-	once
CASSYTGNQPQHF	TGTGCCAGCAGTTATACAGGGAATCAGCCCCAGCATTTT	TRBV28	TRBJ1-5	-	once
CATSATGGTGSYNEQFF	TGTGCCACCAGTGCCACAGGAGGGACCGGGTCCTACAATGAGCAGTTCTTC	TRBV24-1	TRBJ2-1	-	-
CASSVGTGTGRQFF	TGTGCCAGCAGCGTGGGGACAGGGACTGGTAGGCAGTTCTTC	TRBV9	TRBJ2-1	TRBD1	-
CATSESGLAGGEETQYF	TGTGCCACCAGTGAATCGGGACTAGCGGGGGGCGAGGAGACCCAGTACTTC	TRBV24-1	TRBJ2-5	TRBD2	-
CANTGTVYGKLFF	TGTGCCAACACCGGGACAGTGTATGGAAAACTGTTTTTT	TRBV2	TRBJ1-4	TRBD1	-
CASSRDRGQFF	TGTGCCAGCAGTCGGGACAGGGGGCAGTTCTTC	TRBV12-3/TRBV12-4	TRBJ2-1	TRBD1	once
CATSAVTGGFHEQYF	TGTGCCACCAGTGCGGTGACAGGGGGCTTCCACGAGCAGTACTTC	TRBV24-1	TRBJ2-7	TRBD1	-
CASSTQAGRRYEQYF	TGTGCCAGCAGCACCCAAGCGGGGAGACGCTACGAGCAGTACTTC	TRBV7-9	TRBJ2-7	TRBD2	-
CASSRRSTDYGYTF	TGTGCCAGCAGCCGTCGATCAACTGACTATGGCTACACCTTC	TRBV11-2	TRBJ1-2	-	once
CASSDEQRTVPEQYF	TGTGCCAGTAGTGACGAACAGAGGACCGTCCCCGAGCAGTACTTC	TRBV19	TRBJ2-7	-	-
CASSQPGTGGAGNTIYF	TGTGCCAGCAGCCAACCCGGGACAGGGGGCGCTGGAAACACCATATATTTT	TRBV4-2	TRBJ1-3	TRBD1	-
CASSSTMNTEAFF	TGTGCCAGCAGTTCAACCATGAACACTGAAGCTTTCTTT	TRBV27	TRBJ1-1	-	-
CASSLVSDNSPLHF	TGCGCCAGCAGCTTGGTGTCGGATAATTCACCCCTCCACTTT	TRBV5-1	TRBJ1-6	-	-
CASSLGTGGPTTGELFF	TGCGCCAGCAGCCTTGGGACAGGGGGGCCCACCACCGGGGAGCTGTTTTTT	TRBV4-1	TRBJ2-2	TRBD1	-
CAIREGTGGYGYTF	TGTGCCATCAGGGAAGGGACAGGGGGCTATGGCTACACCTTC	TRBV10-3	TRBJ1-2	TRBD1	-
CASSSGGGNQPQHF	TGTGCCAGCAGCTCAGGGGGAGGGAATCAGCCCCAGCATTTT	TRBV7-3	TRBJ1-5	TRBD1	-
CASSHLTGSSGNTIYF	TGTGCCAGCAGCCACCTGACAGGGAGCTCTGGAAACACCATATATTTT	TRBV3-1/TRBV3-2	TRBJ1-3	TRBD1	-
CASWGTGNTIYF	TGTGCCAGCTGGGGAACTGGAAACACCATATATTTT	TRBV3-1/TRBV3-2	TRBJ1-3	-	-
CASSSPRGSNEKLFF	TGTGCCAGCAGCAGTCCCCGGGGATCTAATGAAAAACTGTTTTTT	TRBV3-1/TRBV3-2	TRBJ1-4	-	-
CASSRGTSNTGELFF	TGTGCCAGCAGTCGGGGGACTTCTAACACCGGGGAGCTGTTTTTT	TRBV6-6	TRBJ2-2	-	once
CASMGSPNEQFF	TGTGCCAGCATGGGTTCACCGAATGAGCAGTTCTTC	TRBV2	TRBJ2-1	-	-
CASSPGELFF	TGTGCCAGCAGCCCCGGGGAGCTGTTTTTT	TRBV5-8	TRBJ2-2	-	few
CASSQTGASGYTF	TGTGCCAGCAGCCAAACGGGGGCTAGCGGCTACACCTTC	TRBV11-3	TRBJ1-2	-	few
CASSPRRGGEQYF	TGTGCCAGCTCTCCGCGCAGGGGTGGAGAGCAGTACTTC	TRBV7-3	TRBJ2-7	-	once
CASSLGQGAVYGYTF	TGTGCCAGCAGTCTCGGACAGGGGGCTGTCTATGGCTACACCTTC	TRBV7-3	TRBJ1-2	TRBD1	-
CASSLVGFSNQPQHF	TGTGCCAGCAGCTTAGTGGGTTTTAGCAATCAGCCCCAGCATTTT	TRBV7-2	TRBJ1-5	-	-
CAVVSGANVLTF	TGTGCCGTGGTCTCTGGGGCCAACGTCCTGACTTTC	TRBV2	TRBJ2-6	-	-
CASSLVGGAITGELFF	TGTGCCAGCAGCTTAGTCGGGGGGGCGATCACCGGGGAGCTGTTTTTT	TRBV7-2	TRBJ2-2	TRBD2	-
CASSEGTGGPNTGELFF	TGTGCCAGCAGTGAAGGGACAGGGGGACCGAACACCGGGGAGCTGTTTTTT	TRBV2	TRBJ2-2	TRBD1	-
CASLRGKETQYF	TGTGCCAGCTTGAGAGGGAAAGAGACCCAGTACTTC	TRBV6-5	TRBJ2-5	-	once
CASSHRQGRSSYNEQFF	TGCGCCAGCAGCCATCGACAGGGGAGGAGCTCCTACAATGAGCAGTTCTTC	TRBV4-3	TRBJ2-1	TRBD1	-
CASSWTGTDTQYF	TGTGCCAGCAGCTGGACTGGCACAGATACGCAGTATTTT	TRBV14	TRBJ2-3	-	-
CASSLDGVFTEAFF	TGCGCCAGCAGCTTGGACGGGGTATTTACTGAAGCTTTCTTT	TRBV5-1	TRBJ1-1	-	-
CASRRGTGTEAFF	TGCGCCAGCAGAAGAGGTACAGGGACTGAAGCTTTCTTT	TRBV10-1	TRBJ1-1	-	-
CASFRDRNSNTEAFF	TGTGCCAGCTTTCGGGACAGAAACTCAAACACTGAAGCTTTCTTT	TRBV2	TRBJ1-1	TRBD1	-
CATSEAGQGYGYTF	TGTGCCACCAGTGAAGCCGGACAAGGGTATGGCTACACCTTC	TRBV24-1	TRBJ1-2	-	-
CASSRTSQETQYF	TGCGCCAGCAGCCGGACAAGCCAAGAGACCCAGTACTTC	TRBV4-3	TRBJ2-5	-	-
CSASYTGGGQPQHF	TGCAGTGCTAGTTATACAGGGGGCGGTCAGCCCCAGCATTTT	TRBV20-1	TRBJ1-5	TRBD1	-
CAINRVVGAEAFF	TGTGCCATCAACAGAGTAGTCGGTGCTGAAGCTTTCTTT	TRBV10-3	TRBJ1-1	-	-
CASSLGTEAEKLFF	TGCGCCAGCAGCTTGGGGACAGAAGCTGAAAAACTGTTTTTT	TRBV5-1	TRBJ1-4	-	-